A selection of T cell receptor beta chains follows, all from one sample in a study of blood T cell repertoires in COVID-19. Libraries were prepared by immunoSEQ multiplex PCR; TCRdb keeps only in-frame clonotypes and omits some of them. The data show about 11,000 clones, about 90% seen once. The sequencing sample was made of peripheral blood. These receptor sequences come from a human donor in a cohort sampled during active COVID-19. The CDR3 runs from the conserved cysteine through the conserved F or W. Each record gives: J gene, clone size, V gene, D gene, CDR3 DNA, CDR3 protein. A D gene is named only where the DNA matches it firmly. Rows give clone size only sometimes, using once, few, many, or a class for an expanded clone.

J: TRBJ1-2
size: -
V: TRBV27
D: -
DNA: TGTGCCACTACCTTCCGGGGGGGCTACACCTTC
CDR3: CATTFRGGYTF

J: TRBJ2-6
size: -
V: TRBV11-2
D: -
DNA: TGTGCCAGCAGCAAGCTAACAGGGTACAACGTCCTGACTTTC
CDR3: CASSKLTGYNVLTF

J: TRBJ2-1
size: -
V: TRBV29-1
D: -
DNA: TGCAGCGTTGAAGCCCGGGCGGGGCCCTCCTACAATGAGCAGTTCTTC
CDR3: CSVEARAGPSYNEQFF

J: TRBJ1-1
size: -
V: TRBV9
D: -
DNA: TGTGCCAGCAGCGCGACGGGTGTGAACACTGAAGCTTTCTTT
CDR3: CASSATGVNTEAFF

J: TRBJ2-3
size: -
V: TRBV11-2
D: -
DNA: TGTGCCAGCAGCTTAGGTGCGGCGGGGCGGAGCACAGATACGCAGTATTTT
CDR3: CASSLGAAGRSTDTQYF

J: TRBJ2-3
size: -
V: TRBV27
D: TRBD2
DNA: TGTGCCAGCAGTTTAGGGAGGGCCGATACGCAGTATTTT
CDR3: CASSLGRADTQYF

J: TRBJ2-3
size: -
V: TRBV5-6
D: -
DNA: TGTGCCAGCAGCTGGGGCGGGGTAGATACGCAGTATTTT
CDR3: CASSWGGVDTQYF

J: TRBJ1-2
size: -
V: TRBV3-1/TRBV3-2
D: TRBD1
DNA: TGTGCCAGCAGCCCGGGACAGGGGGGCTACACCTTC
CDR3: CASSPGQGGYTF

J: TRBJ1-2
size: -
V: TRBV11-3
D: -
DNA: TGTGCCAGCAGCTTAGATTTCACGCGGCAGAACTATGGCTACACCTTC
CDR3: CASSLDFTRQNYGYTF

J: TRBJ2-7
size: once
V: TRBV11-3
D: TRBD1
DNA: TGTGCCAGCAGCGCGCCCGGGACAGGGATAAGTCGCGAGCAGTACTTC
CDR3: CASSAPGTGISREQYF

J: TRBJ1-2
size: -
V: TRBV28
D: TRBD1
DNA: TGTGCCACCAACAGGGGCCCTGGCTACACCTTC
CDR3: CATNRGPGYTF

J: TRBJ2-2
size: -
V: TRBV11-2
D: -
DNA: TGTGCCAGCAGCTTAGGGAGGGGCCGGACCGGGGAGCTGTTTTTT
CDR3: CASSLGRGRTGELFF